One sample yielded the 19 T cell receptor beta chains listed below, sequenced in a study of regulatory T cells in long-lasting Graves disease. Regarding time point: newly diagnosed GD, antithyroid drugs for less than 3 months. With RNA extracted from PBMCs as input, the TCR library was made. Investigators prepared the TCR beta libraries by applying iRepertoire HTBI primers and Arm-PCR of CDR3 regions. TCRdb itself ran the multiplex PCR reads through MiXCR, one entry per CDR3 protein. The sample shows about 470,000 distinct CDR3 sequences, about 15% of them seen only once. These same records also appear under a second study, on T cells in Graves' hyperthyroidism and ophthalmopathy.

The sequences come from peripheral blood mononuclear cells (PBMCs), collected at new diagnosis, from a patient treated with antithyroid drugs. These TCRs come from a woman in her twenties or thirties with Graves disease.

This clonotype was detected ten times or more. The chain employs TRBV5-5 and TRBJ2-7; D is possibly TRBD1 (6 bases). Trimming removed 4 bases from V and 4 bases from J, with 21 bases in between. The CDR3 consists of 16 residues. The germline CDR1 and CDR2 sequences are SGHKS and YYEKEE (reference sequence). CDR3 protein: CASSGTQGLKRYEQYF. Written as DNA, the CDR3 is TGTGCCAGCAGCGGGACGCAGGGGTTGAAACGTTACGAGCAGTACTTC.

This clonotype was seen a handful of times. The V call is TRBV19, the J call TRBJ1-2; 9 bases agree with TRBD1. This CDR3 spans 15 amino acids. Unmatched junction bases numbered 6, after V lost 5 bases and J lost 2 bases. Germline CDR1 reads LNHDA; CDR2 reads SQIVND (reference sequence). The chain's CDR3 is CASSAGTGMNYGYTF. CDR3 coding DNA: TGTGCCAGTAGTGCTGGGACAGGGATGAACTATGGCTACACCTTC.

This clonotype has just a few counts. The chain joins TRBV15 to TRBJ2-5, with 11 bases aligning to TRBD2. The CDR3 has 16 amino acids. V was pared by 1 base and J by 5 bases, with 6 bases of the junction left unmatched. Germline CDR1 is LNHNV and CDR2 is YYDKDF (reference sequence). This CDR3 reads CATSRAASGRLETQYF. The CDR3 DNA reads TGTGCCACCAGCAGAGCTGCTAGCGGGAGGCTTGAGACCCAGTACTTC.

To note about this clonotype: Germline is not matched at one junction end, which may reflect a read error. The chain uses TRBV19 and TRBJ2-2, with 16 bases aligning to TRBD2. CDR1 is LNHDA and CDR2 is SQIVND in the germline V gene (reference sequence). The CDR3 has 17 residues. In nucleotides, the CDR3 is TGTGCCAGTAGTAAGGGACTAGCGGGAGGGCCTGGCGGGGAGCTGGTTTTT. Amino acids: CASSKGLAGGPGGELVF.

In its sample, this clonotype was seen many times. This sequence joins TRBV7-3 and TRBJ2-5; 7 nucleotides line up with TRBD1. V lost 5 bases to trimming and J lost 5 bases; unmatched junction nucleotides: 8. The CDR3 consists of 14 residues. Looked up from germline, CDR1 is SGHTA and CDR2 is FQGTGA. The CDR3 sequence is CASSPDRAVETQYF. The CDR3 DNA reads TGTGCCAGCAGCCCCGACAGGGCGGTGGAGACCCAGTACTTC.

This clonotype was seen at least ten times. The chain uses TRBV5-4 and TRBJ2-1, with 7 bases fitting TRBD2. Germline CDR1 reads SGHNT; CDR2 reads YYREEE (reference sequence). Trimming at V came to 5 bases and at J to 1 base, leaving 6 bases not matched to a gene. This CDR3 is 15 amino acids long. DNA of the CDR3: TGTGCCAGCAGAGACCCTAGCGGATCCTACAATGAGCAGTTCTTC. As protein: CASRDPSGSYNEQFF. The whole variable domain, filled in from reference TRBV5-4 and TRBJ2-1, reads ETGVTQSPTHLIKTRGQQVTLRCSSQSGHNTVSWYQQALGQGPQFIFQYYREEENGRGNFPPRFSGLQFPNYSSELNVNALELDDSALYLCASRDPSGSYNEQFFGPGTRLTVL.

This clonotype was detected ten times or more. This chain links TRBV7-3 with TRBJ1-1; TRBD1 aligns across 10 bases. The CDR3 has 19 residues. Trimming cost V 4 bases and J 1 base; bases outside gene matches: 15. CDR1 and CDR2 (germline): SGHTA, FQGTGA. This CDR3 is CASSWSPFRDRGPNTEAFF. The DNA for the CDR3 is TGTGCCAGCAGCTGGAGCCCGTTCCGGGACAGGGGCCCGAACACTGAAGCTTTCTTT.

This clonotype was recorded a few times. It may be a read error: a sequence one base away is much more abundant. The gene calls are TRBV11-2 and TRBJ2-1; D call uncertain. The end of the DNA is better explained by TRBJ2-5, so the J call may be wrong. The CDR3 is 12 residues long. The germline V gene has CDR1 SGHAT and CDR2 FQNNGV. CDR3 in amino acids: CASSSNIETQYF. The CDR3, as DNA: TGTGCCAGCAGCTCAAATATAGAGACCCAGTACTTC.

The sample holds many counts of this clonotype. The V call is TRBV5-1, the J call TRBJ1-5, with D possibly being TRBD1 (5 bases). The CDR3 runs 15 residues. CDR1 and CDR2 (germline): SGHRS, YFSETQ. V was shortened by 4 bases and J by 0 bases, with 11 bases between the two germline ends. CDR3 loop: CASSEQEFSNQPQHF. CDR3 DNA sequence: TGCGCCAGCAGCGAACAGGAATTTAGCAATCAGCCCCAGCATTTT.

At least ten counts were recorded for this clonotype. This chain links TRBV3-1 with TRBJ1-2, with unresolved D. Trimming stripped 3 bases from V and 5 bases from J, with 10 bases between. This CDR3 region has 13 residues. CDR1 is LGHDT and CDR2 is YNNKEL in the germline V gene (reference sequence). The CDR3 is CASSQDGFYGYTF. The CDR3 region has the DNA TGTGCCAGCAGCCAGGACGGCTTTTATGGCTACACCTTC.

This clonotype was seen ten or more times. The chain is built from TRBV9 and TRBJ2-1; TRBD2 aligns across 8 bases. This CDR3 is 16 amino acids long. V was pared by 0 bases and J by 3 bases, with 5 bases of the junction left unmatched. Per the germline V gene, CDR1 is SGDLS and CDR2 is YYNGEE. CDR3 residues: CASSVEVAGNYNEQFF. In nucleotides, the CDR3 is TGTGCCAGCAGCGTAGAGGTAGCGGGGAACTACAATGAGCAGTTCTTC.

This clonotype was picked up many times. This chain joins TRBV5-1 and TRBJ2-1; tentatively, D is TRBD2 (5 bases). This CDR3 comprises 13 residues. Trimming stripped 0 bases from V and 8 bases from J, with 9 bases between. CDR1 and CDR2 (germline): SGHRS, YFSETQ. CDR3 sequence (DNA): TGCGCCAGCAGCTTGGTGTGGGGAGATGAGCAGTTCTTC. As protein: CASSLVWGDEQFF.

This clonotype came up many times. DNA for the CDR3: TGCAGTGCTAGTTCGGATAGCAATCAGCCCCAGCATTTT. This encodes CSASSDSNQPQHF. The J gene is TRBJ1-5, the V gene TRBV20-1, with D unresolved. CDR1 and CDR2 from the germline V gene are DFQATT and SNEGSKA (reference sequence). Between the trimmed V and J ends, which lost 3 bases and 0 bases, there was a span of 6 bases. This CDR3 has 13 residues.

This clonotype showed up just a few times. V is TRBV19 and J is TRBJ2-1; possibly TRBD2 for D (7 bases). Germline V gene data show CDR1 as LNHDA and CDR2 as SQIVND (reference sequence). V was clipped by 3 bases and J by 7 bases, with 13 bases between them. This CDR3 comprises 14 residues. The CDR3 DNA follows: TGTGCCAGTAGTATCCCGGGGGGCGGGAATGAGCAGTTCTTC. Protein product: CASSIPGGGNEQFF.

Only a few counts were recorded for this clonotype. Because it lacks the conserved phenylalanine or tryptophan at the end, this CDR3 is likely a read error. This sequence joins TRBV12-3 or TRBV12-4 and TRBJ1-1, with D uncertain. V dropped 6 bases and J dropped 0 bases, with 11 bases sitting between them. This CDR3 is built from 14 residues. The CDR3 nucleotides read TGTGCCAGCAGGTCCGGAACAGTGAACACTGAAGCTTTCCTT. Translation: CASRSGTVNTEAFL.

For the CDR3, the DNA is TGTGCCAGCAGCTTAGACGGACTAGCGGACTCTTACAATGAGCAGTTCTTC. Translating it yields CASSLDGLADSYNEQFF. The V gene is TRBV11-2, the J gene TRBJ2-1; 10 nucleotides match TRBD2. V shed 0 bases and J 4 bases; nucleotides not matched to a gene: 6. This CDR3 is 17 amino acids long. From germline, CDR1 is SGHAT and CDR2 FQNNGV.

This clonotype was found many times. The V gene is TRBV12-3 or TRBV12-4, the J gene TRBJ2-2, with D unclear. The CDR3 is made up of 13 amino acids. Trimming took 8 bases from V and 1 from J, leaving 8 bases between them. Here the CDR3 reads CASQNKNTGELFF. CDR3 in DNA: TGTGCCAGCCAAAACAAGAACACCGGGGAGCTGTTTTTT.

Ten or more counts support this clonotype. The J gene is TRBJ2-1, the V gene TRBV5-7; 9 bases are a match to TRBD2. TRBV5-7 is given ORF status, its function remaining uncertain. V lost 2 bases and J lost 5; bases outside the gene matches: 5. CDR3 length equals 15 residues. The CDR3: CASSFEREAHNEQFF. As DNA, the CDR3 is TGTGCCAGCAGCTTCGAGCGGGAGGCCCACAATGAGCAGTTCTTC.

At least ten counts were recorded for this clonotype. CDR3 region: CASSFPTGWGTSGRQSSYNEQFF. DNA for the CDR3: TGTGCCAGCAGTTTCCCGACAGGTTGGGGGACTAGCGGGAGGCAGAGCTCCTACAATGAGCAGTTCTTC. This chain links TRBV28 with TRBJ2-1, with 15 bases aligning to TRBD2. The trim removed 3 bases at V and 0 bases at J, leaving 18 bases unmatched. The CDR3 consists of 23 residues. The germline CDR1 and CDR2 sequences are MDHEN and SYDVKM.